This TCR beta chain stems from a study of shared clonotypes between healthy human individuals. Findings of the study overall: For naive CD4 cells, 4.5% to 6.5% of clonotypes were shared across a few donors. Estimated richness was generally greater in naive than memory subsets.

TCRdb's copy holds only in-frame clones and misses some; the assay was immunoSEQ multiplex PCR. The profile shows approximately 1,500,000 clones, 98% of them singletons. The count of this clone is one. Its target is unknown. Germline assignment: CDR1 ENHRY and CDR2 SYGVKD. The CDR3 runs 15 residues. Trimming cost V 5 bases and J 2 bases; bases outside gene matches: 9. Sequencing was performed on naive CD4+ T cells sorted from blood. Subset specified: CD45RA+ positively selected. The chain recombines TRBV10-3 with TRBJ2-7; 7 bases agree with TRBD1. This clonotype originated in a man aged 25-45 years in good health. DNA for the CDR3: TGTGCCATCAGTAAGATCGGGACAGAGACCTACGAGCAGTACTTC. Amino acids: CAISKIGTETYEQYF.